The clone carrying this TCR beta chain was seen many times. The antigen is not known. As it was prepared, the TCRbeta library received unique molecular identifiers. TCRdb re-called the PCR reads through MiXCR, storing one row per CDR3 protein. The top ten clones hold around 2.2% of a sample with around 440,000 distinct CDR3 sequences, over 9.5% of them seen once. The sample is drawn from a study of T-cell reconstitution after alpha-beta-depleted transplantation in children. Regarding the study as a whole: Approximately two months post-transplant, alpha-beta T cells reportedly originated from several hundred expanded graft clones.

Trimming took off 6 bases at V and 10 bases at J, with 13 bases between the two ends. This CDR3 contains 12 residues. The germline V gene has CDR1 LGHDT and CDR2 YNNKEL (reference sequence). The rearrangement uses TRBV3-1 and TRBJ2-1; D call uncertain. The specimen comprised PBMCs, sampled before TCRalphabeta/CD19-depleted stem cell transplant. This TCR came from a child aged 2-9 years with inherited bone marrow failure, due to receive a stem cell transplant. CDR3 DNA sequence: TGTGCCAGCAGAGCCGACGGTGACGAGCAGTTCTTC. Translated, it gives CASRADGDEQFF.